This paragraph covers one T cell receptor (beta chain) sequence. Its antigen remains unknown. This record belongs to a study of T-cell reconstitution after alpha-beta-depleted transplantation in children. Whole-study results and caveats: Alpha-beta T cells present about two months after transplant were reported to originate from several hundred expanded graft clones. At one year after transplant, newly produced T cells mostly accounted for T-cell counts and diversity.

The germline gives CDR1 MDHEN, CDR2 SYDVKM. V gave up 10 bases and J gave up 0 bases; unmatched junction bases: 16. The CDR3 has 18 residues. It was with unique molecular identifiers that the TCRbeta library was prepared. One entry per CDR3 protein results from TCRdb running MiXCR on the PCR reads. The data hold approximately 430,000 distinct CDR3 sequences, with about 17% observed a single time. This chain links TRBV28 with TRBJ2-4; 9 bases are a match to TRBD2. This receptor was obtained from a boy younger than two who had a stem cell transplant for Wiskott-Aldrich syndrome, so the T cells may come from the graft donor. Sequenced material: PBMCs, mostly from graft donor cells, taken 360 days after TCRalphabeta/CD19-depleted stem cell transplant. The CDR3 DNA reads TGTGCCATCGGCCCCGGGCTAGCGGGGTTCCTAGCCAAAAACATTCAGTACTTC. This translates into CAIGPGLAGFLAKNIQYF.